This entry is about one TCR beta chain. The data were obtained in a study of technical replicates of blood from a few donors. This table comes from immunoSEQ multiplex PCR, and its TCRdb copy is limited to in-frame clones, with some not included. This table has 75,000 to 100,000 clones, approximately 94% appearing once. V lost 0 bases, J lost 2 bases, and 11 bases lay in between. The CDR3 runs 15 residues. Germline V gene lookup returns CDR1 SGHRS and CDR2 YFSETQ. The sequencing input was T cells isolated from PBMCs. The source is a human donor in good health. The V and J genes are TRBV5-1 and TRBJ1-1; D unclear. This chain's CDR3 is CASSLASQSNTEAFF. The CDR3 DNA follows: TGCGCCAGCAGCTTGGCCAGTCAGTCAAACACTGAAGCTTTCTTT.